This T cell receptor beta chain was recovered during a study of blood T cell repertoires in COVID-19. Turning to the study itself: T cells, B-cell-depleted T cells, or PBMCs provided the cDNA or gDNA that served as material.

Per the original data handling: How many nucleated cells were present was estimated from reference gene primer amplification. Repertoires were generated with immunoSEQ multiplex PCR, while TCRdb's copy carries only in-frame clones and drops some. V, J and clone size are taken as reported in that table, and D and trimming were inferred from the DNA itself. There are about 26,000 clones in the sample; roughly 80% occur only once, and around 1.8% lies in the top ten. Germline CDR1 reads LNHNV; CDR2 reads YYDKDF (reference sequence). With 0 bases removed from V and 0 bases from J, the gap between germline ends came to 7 bases. CDR3 length equals 15 residues.

The receptor's source is a man older than 75 with active or convalescent COVID-19. The chain carries TRBV15 and TRBJ2-3; D remains unclear. Specimen: peripheral blood. The CDR3 reads CATSRDRTSTDTQYF. The CDR3 DNA is TGTGCCACCAGCAGAGATCGAACTAGCACAGATACGCAGTATTTT.